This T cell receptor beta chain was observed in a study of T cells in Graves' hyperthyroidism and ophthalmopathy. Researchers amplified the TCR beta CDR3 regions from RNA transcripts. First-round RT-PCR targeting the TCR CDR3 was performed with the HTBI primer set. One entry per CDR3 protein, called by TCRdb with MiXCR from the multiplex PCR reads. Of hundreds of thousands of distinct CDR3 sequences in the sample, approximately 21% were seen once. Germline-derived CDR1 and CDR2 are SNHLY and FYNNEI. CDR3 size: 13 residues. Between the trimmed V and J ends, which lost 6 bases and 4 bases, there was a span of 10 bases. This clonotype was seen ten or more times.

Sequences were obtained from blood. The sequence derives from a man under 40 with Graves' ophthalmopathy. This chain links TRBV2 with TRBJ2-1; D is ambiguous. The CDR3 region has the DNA TGTGCCAGCAGGCGGTCGACTTACAATGAGCAGTTCTTC. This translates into CASRRSTYNEQFF.